One and the same sample provided the 21 T cell receptor beta chains below, sequenced in a study of technical replicates of blood from several donors. TCRdb keeps only in-frame clones here, not all; method: immunoSEQ multiplex PCR. In the table there are 70,000 to 95,000 clones, approximately 94% of which are singletons. The specimen sequenced was T cells isolated from PBMCs. The source is a human donor in good health.

J is TRBJ1-5 and V is TRBV19; unclear D gene. Per the germline V gene, CDR1 is LNHDA and CDR2 is SQIVND (reference sequence). The CDR3 totals 15 residues. The ends were cut back, 5 bases at V and 5 bases at J, with 16 bases in the middle. The CDR3 DNA follows: TGTGCCAGTAGTTCGAGTTTGGCTGGAGATCAGCCCCAGCATTTT. Its translation is CASSSSLAGDQPQHF.

The V gene is TRBV28, the J gene TRBJ2-7, with D maybe TRBD1 (6 bases). Germline assignment: CDR1 MDHEN and CDR2 SYDVKM. V lost 2 bases and J 3 bases, leaving 17 bases between the germline ends. This CDR3 spans 16 amino acids. CDR3 residues: CASSLVLGQGFYEQYF. In DNA form, the CDR3 reads TGTGCCAGCAGTTTAGTTCTCGGGCAGGGGTTCTACGAGCAGTACTTC. The full variable domain, its missing parts supplied by reference TRBV28 and TRBJ2-7, is DVKVTQSSRYLVKRTGEKVFLECVQDMDHENMFWYRQDPGLGLRLIYFSYDVKMKEKGDIPEGYSVSREKKERFSLILESASTNQTSMYLCASSLVLGQGFYEQYFGPGTRLTVT.

The chain employs TRBV2 and TRBJ1-2, with a possible D match to TRBD1 (5 bases). The CDR3 runs to 13 residues. With 1 base removed from V and 4 bases from J, the gap between germline ends came to 7 bases. The germline gives CDR1 SNHLY, CDR2 FYNNEI. CDR3 protein: CASSEEQAYGYTF. The CDR3 coding sequence is TGTGCCAGCAGTGAAGAACAGGCCTATGGCTACACCTTC.

This chain connects TRBV6-6 to TRBJ1-5; TRBD1 is a possible D gene (6 bases). The germline V and J ends were trimmed by 3 bases and 0 bases, with 12 bases remaining between them. In germline, CDR1 is MNHNY, CDR2 SVGAGI (reference sequence). The CDR3 loop spans 16 amino acids. The CDR3 DNA reads as TGTGCCAGCAGTTATTCAGGGGACCTTAGCAATCAGCCCCAGCATTTT. Residues: CASSYSGDLSNQPQHF.

The chain employs TRBV11-2 and TRBJ1-3; D remains ambiguous. V was cut by 4 bases and J by 1 base, with 11 bases left in between. The CDR3 contains 15 residues. Germline-derived CDR1 and CDR2 are SGHAT and FQNNGV. The CDR3 region is CASSWEGKSGNTIYF. CDR3 in DNA: TGTGCCAGCAGCTGGGAGGGAAAGTCTGGAAACACCATATATTTT.

The chain links TRBV10-1 to TRBJ1-2; 7 nucleotides align to TRBD1. V lost 6 bases and J lost 6; bases outside the gene matches: 13. The CDR3 length is 15 residues. Germline loops: CDR1 WNHNN, CDR2 SYGVQD (reference sequence). The CDR3, as DNA: TGCGCCAGCAGGGCCCCTCCAGGGGGAGTGGATGGCTACACCTTC. The encoded protein is CASRAPPGGVDGYTF.

The rearrangement uses TRBV5-4 and TRBJ2-4; weak D call: TRBD2 (6 bases). This CDR3 is built from 15 residues. With 4 bases removed from V and 3 bases from J, the gap between germline ends came to 14 bases. In germline, CDR1 is SGHNT, CDR2 YYREEE (reference sequence). The CDR3 DNA reads TGTGCCAGCAGCGACCGGGAGTTGGGCAAAAACATTCAGTACTTC. This gives the protein CASSDRELGKNIQYF.

This chain joins TRBV5-6 and TRBJ1-1, with a tentative D call TRBD1 (6 bases). Trimming removed 3 bases from V and 1 base from J, with 13 bases in between. CDR3 size: 15 residues. CDR1 and CDR2 (germline): SGHDT, YYEEEE. The CDR3 sequence: CASSWGPGANTEAFF. The CDR3 bases are TGTGCCAGCAGCTGGGGCCCAGGGGCGAACACTGAAGCTTTCTTT.

The chain links TRBV6-5 to TRBJ1-6; 11 bases fit TRBD1. Germline V gene data show CDR1 as MNHEY and CDR2 as SVGAGI. The CDR3 spans 15 residues. V lost 6 bases, J lost 7 bases, and 5 bases stayed unmatched. The CDR3 bases are TGTGCCAGCAGCCCGGGGACAGGGGGGAATTCACCCCTCCACTTT. Its translation is CASSPGTGGNSPLHF.

This chain joins TRBV5-4 and TRBJ2-1; perhaps TRBD1 as D (6 bases). This CDR3 has 15 amino acids. Germline V gene lookup returns CDR1 SGHNT and CDR2 YYREEE (reference sequence). The V end lost 0 bases, the J end lost 3 bases, and 10 bases lay between the germline ends. CDR3 amino acids: CASSLGGQVYNEQFF. The CDR3 DNA reads as TGTGCCAGCAGCTTGGGGGGGCAAGTCTACAATGAGCAGTTCTTC.

This chain connects TRBV7-9 to TRBJ2-2, with 7 positions matching TRBD1. CDR1 and CDR2 from the germline V gene are SEHNR and FQNEAQ (reference sequence). CDR3 length equals 15 residues. Trimming cost V 6 bases and J 2 bases; bases outside gene matches: 6. In DNA form, the CDR3 reads TGTGCCAGCAGTTCTGACAGGGCAAACACCGGGGAGCTGTTTTTT. Its protein product is CASSSDRANTGELFF.

The V gene is TRBV10-3, the J gene TRBJ1-2, with D tentatively TRBD1 (5 bases). CDR3 length equals 13 residues. V shed 1 base and J shed 7 bases, with 10 bases lying between them. Looked up from germline, CDR1 is ENHRY and CDR2 is SYGVKD. The CDR3 protein is CAISELDSLGYTF. CDR3 in DNA: TGTGCCATCAGTGAGTTAGACAGCCTTGGCTACACCTTC.

Details on this clone: Germline is not matched at one junction end, which may reflect a read error. The chain joins TRBV7-2 to TRBJ1-3, with D tentatively TRBD1 (6 bases). This CDR3 region has 13 residues. Germline V lookup: CDR1 SGHTA, CDR2 FQGNSA. The CDR3 spells CASSSYREGATDF. CDR3 nucleotide sequence: TGTGCCAGCAGCTCATACAGGGAAGGCGCGACGGATTTT.

The rearrangement joins TRBV7-9 to TRBJ2-7; D remains unclear. Per the germline V gene, CDR1 is SEHNR and CDR2 is FQNEAQ (reference sequence). Trimming stripped 6 bases from V and 0 bases from J, with 12 bases between. The CDR3 sequence is 14 residues long. CDR3 protein: CASSVVGASYEQYF. The CDR3 DNA is TGTGCCAGCAGTGTAGTCGGAGCCTCCTACGAGCAGTACTTC.

The CDR3 DNA is TGTGCCAGCAGCTTAGGCAGGGGGGACACTGAAGCTTTCTTT. Translation gives CASSLGRGDTEAFF. This chain connects TRBV11-3 to TRBJ1-1, with 7 positions matching TRBD1. CDR3 size: 14 residues. Germline V lookup: CDR1 SGHNT, CDR2 YENEEA. The junction had 2 bases not matched to a gene; V was cut back by 1 base and J by 3 bases. Drawing the rest from reference TRBV11-3 and TRBJ1-1, the complete variable domain is EAGVVQSPRYKIIEKKQPVAFWCNPISGHNTLYWYLQNLGQGPELLIRYENEEAVDDSQLPKDRFSAERLKGVDSTLKIQPAELGDSAVYLCASSLGRGDTEAFFGQGTRLTVV.

The chain has TRBV15 and TRBJ1-5; TRBD1 matches 9 bases. Germline CDR1 and CDR2: LNHNV and YYDKDF (reference sequence). This CDR3 comprises 15 residues. With 2 bases clipped from V and 5 bases from J, the junction kept 4 bases outside the gene matches. The CDR3 region is CATSRPGTGYQPQHF. CDR3 sequence (DNA): TGTGCCACCAGCAGACCCGGGACAGGGTATCAGCCCCAGCATTTT.

The V gene is TRBV5-4, the J gene TRBJ2-3, with TRBD2 identical over 12 bases. Germline trimming cut 0 bases from V and 2 bases from J; bases unmatched to any gene: 1. The length of the CDR3 is 16 residues. Germline V CDR1 and CDR2: SGHNT, YYREEE (reference sequence). The CDR3 protein is CASSLGLAGVTDTQYF. The CDR3 bases are TGTGCCAGCAGCTTGGGACTAGCGGGAGTCACAGATACGCAGTATTTT.

The chain couples TRBV18 to TRBJ2-7; TRBD1 matches at 9 bases. With V trimmed by 3 bases and J by 3 bases, 3 bases remained unmatched. The CDR3 totals 14 residues. The germline V gene encodes CDR1 KGHSH and CDR2 LQKENI. The CDR3 DNA reads TGTGCCAGCTCACCGACGGGACAGGGCTACGAGCAGTACTTC. This sequence encodes CASSPTGQGYEQYF.

This chain links TRBV14 with TRBJ1-4, with 7 bases matching TRBD1. The CDR3 is 14 residues long. Germline-derived CDR1 and CDR2 are SGHDN and FVKESK. After removal of 4 bases from V and 8 bases from J, the junction contained 7 bases not matched to a gene. CDR3 in amino acids: CASSPRGPREKLFF. For the CDR3, the DNA is TGTGCCAGCAGCCCGAGGGGGCCGAGAGAAAAACTGTTTTTT.

The J gene is TRBJ1-2, the V gene TRBV11-2; D gene uncertain. CDR1 is SGHAT, CDR2 FQNNGV, per germline. The CDR3 has 15 amino acids. Trimming pared 0 bases from V and 8 bases from J, leaving 16 bases between. CDR3 bases: TGTGCCAGCAGCTTAGAATCGGTAACCTTGAGGGGCTACACCTTC. Protein product: CASSLESVTLRGYTF.

The table lists this clone with a count of one. The rearrangement joins TRBV7-8 to TRBJ1-5; D perhaps matches TRBD1 (5 bases). Germline V gene data show CDR1 as SGHVS and CDR2 as FQNEAQ. Trimming shortened V by 4 bases and J by 4 bases, and 20 bases separated the two germline ends. This CDR3 comprises 17 residues. The CDR3 DNA sequence: TGTGCCAGCAGCTCCTGGGGCAGGGTAGATCCAAATCAGCCCCAGCATTTT. Protein sequence: CASSSWGRVDPNQPQHF.